These 10 T cell receptor beta chains came from one sample sequenced in a study of T cells after yellow fever vaccination. TCRdb re-called the 5' RACE reads through MiXCR, storing one row per CDR3 protein. Of some 350,000 distinct CDR3 sequences in the sample, 3% to 4.5% are singletons; the top ten hold 24%. The sample was PBMCs, taken 5 days after the yellow fever booster vaccination. These receptors came from a man between 18 and 29 years old who received the YFV17D yellow fever vaccine.

This clonotype was recorded at least ten times. The chain joins TRBV20-1 to TRBJ2-7; no definite D call. The length of the CDR3 is 14 residues. Per the germline V gene, CDR1 is DFQATT and CDR2 is SNEGSKA (reference sequence). V shed 6 bases and J shed 3 bases, with 18 bases lying between them. The CDR3 spells CSAQIGRKGYEQYF. The CDR3 region has the DNA TGCAGTGCGCAGATCGGACGCAAGGGCTACGAGCAGTACTTC.

The chain links TRBV7-3 to TRBJ2-3; TRBD2 matches at 10 bases. Germline-derived CDR1 and CDR2 are SGHTA and FQGTGA. The V gene end was trimmed by 6 bases and the J gene end by 3 bases; junction bases not matched to a gene: 3. CDR3 length: 14 amino acids. The CDR3 spells CASSMTSGTDTQYF. The CDR3 region has the DNA TGTGCCAGCAGTATGACTAGCGGGACAGATACGCAGTATTTT.

This chain connects TRBV5-4 to TRBJ1-6; the match to TRBD1 covers 7 bases. Germline V gene lookup returns CDR1 SGHNT and CDR2 YYREEE (reference sequence). Unmatched junction bases numbered 6, after V lost 2 bases and J lost 10 bases. The CDR3 is 14 amino acids. DNA of the CDR3: TGTGCCAGCAGCTTTAACAGGGGTAACTCACCCCTCCACTTT. This encodes CASSFNRGNSPLHF.

The chain combines TRBV7-2 with TRBJ2-3; 7 bases map to TRBD2. Trimming cost V 7 bases and J 6 bases; bases outside gene matches: 7. This CDR3 has 13 residues. Germline CDR1 and CDR2: SGHTA and FQGNSA. The CDR3 loop reads CASTSGEGDTQYF. CDR3 DNA sequence: TGTGCCAGCACCTCTGGGGAGGGGGATACGCAGTATTTT.

This chain uses TRBV20-1 with TRBJ2-5; 8 nucleotides line up with TRBD2. The J segment lost 1 base and the V segment lost 6 bases, leaving 13 bases of the junction unmatched. CDR3 length: 16 residues. The V gene's germline CDR1 is DFQATT and CDR2 SNEGSKA (reference sequence). CDR3 sequence: CSATARAGGPQETQYF. CDR3 DNA: TGCAGTGCCACGGCCCGGGCGGGGGGACCCCAAGAGACCCAGTACTTC.

This rearrangement joins TRBV21-1 to TRBJ2-2; the table's D call, TRBD1, was not checked against the DNA. TRBV21-1 is annotated as a pseudogene. The CDR3 covers 17 residues. The CDR3 is CASSKAPRDRNTGELFF. In DNA, the CDR3 is TGTGCCAGCAGCAAAGCGCCCCGGGACAGAAACACCGGGGAGCTGTTTTTT.

This clonotype was seen at least ten times. The junction and the germline gene differ at one end; a read error may be behind it. The chain couples TRBV5-1 to TRBJ1-1; the match to TRBD1 covers 9 bases. The CDR3 has 14 residues. Germline values: CDR1 SGHRS, CDR2 YFSETQ. CDR3 region: CASSLVTGGTEAFF. The CDR3 region has the DNA TGTGCCAGCAGTTTAGTGACAGGGGGCACTGAAGCTTTCTTT.

This clonotype was picked up many times. This sequence joins TRBV6-5 and TRBJ2-2; D unclear. Trimming took off 2 bases at V and 1 base at J, with 5 bases between the two ends. This CDR3 is built from 14 residues. Germline V gene sequence: CDR1 MNHEY, CDR2 SVGAGI. The CDR3 loop reads CASSYGGNTGELFF. CDR3 sequence (DNA): TGTGCCAGCAGTTACGGTGGGAACACCGGGGAGCTGTTTTTT.

The chain recombines TRBV11-2 with TRBJ1-2; 9 nucleotides match TRBD1. The CDR3 covers 15 residues. J gave up 5 bases and V 5 bases, and 9 bases lay outside the gene matches. Germline lookup yields CDR1 SGHAT and CDR2 FQNNGV. The CDR3 reads CASSPVTGGRYGYTF. CDR3 coding DNA: TGTGCCAGCAGCCCCGTGACAGGGGGTAGATATGGCTACACCTTC.

The table lists this clonotype with a few counts. The rearrangement links TRBV12-3 or TRBV12-4 to TRBJ1-1; D is undetermined. CDR3 length: 14 residues. V shed 5 bases and J shed 3 bases, with 13 bases lying between them. The CDR3 nucleotides read TGTGCCAGCAGTCCCCGAGCGAGTTACACTGAAGCTTTCTTT. Amino acids: CASSPRASYTEAFF.